The sequence of this T cell receptor beta chain was determined in a study of preoperative IRX-2 immunotherapy in early breast cancer. Treatment in this sample: preoperative locoregional IRX-2 cytokine immunotherapy. Patients received preoperative, locoregional IRX-2 cytokine immunotherapy in a phase Ib study. The CDR3 is 15 residues long. The germline V and J ends were trimmed by 3 bases and 0 bases, with 11 bases remaining between them. Per germline, CDR1 KGHSH and CDR2 LQKENI. The table came from immunoSEQ multiplex PCR; TCRdb's copy has only in-frame clones and leaves some out. The table lists roughly 45,000 clones, 85% to 95% of them singletons.

The chain has TRBV18 and TRBJ1-2; D might be TRBD1 (5 bases). The sequences come from tumor tissue, collected after IRX-2 immunotherapy. The sequence was collected from a human donor with breast cancer. The CDR3 here is CASSPLGGANYGYTF. The CDR3 DNA reads TGTGCCAGCTCACCCCTCGGAGGGGCTAACTATGGCTACACCTTC.